Shown below are 15 T cell receptor beta chains from a single sample sequenced in a study of T cells in Graves' hyperthyroidism and ophthalmopathy. It was RNA transcripts that yielded the amplified TCR beta CDR3 regions. The study used the HTBI primer set for a first-round RT-PCR of the TCR CDR3. One entry per CDR3 protein results from TCRdb running MiXCR on the multiplex PCR reads. Altogether about 570,000 distinct CDR3 sequences are present, about 14% being singletons, with the ten largest covering around 14%. Sequenced: blood. The receptors here all came from a woman in her thirties or forties with Graves' hyperthyroidism.

This clonotype was found many times. The J gene is TRBJ2-1, the V gene TRBV6-2 or TRBV6-3, with 12 bases identical to TRBD2. J lost 9 bases, V lost 5 bases, and 8 bases had no gene match. The CDR3 covers 15 residues. Per germline, CDR1 MNHEY and CDR2 SVGEGT. The DNA for the CDR3 is TGTGCCAGCAGTGACAGACTAGCGGGAGAGGGTGAGCAGTTCTTC. It encodes CASSDRLAGEGEQFF.

This clonotype has at least ten counts. This rearrangement joins TRBV7-2 to TRBJ2-1, with 11 bases lining up with TRBD2. With V trimmed by 8 bases and J by 7 bases, 10 bases remained unmatched. CDR3 length equals 15 residues. Per germline, CDR1 SGHTA and CDR2 FQGNSA. This CDR3 is CASDILAGAGNEQFF. The CDR3 nucleotides read TGTGCCAGCGACATACTAGCGGGAGCGGGAAATGAGCAGTTCTTC.

The chain recombines TRBV19 with TRBJ2-7; possible D gene TRBD1, 6 bases. The ends were cut back, 5 bases at V and 4 bases at J, with 18 bases in the middle. The CDR3 runs to 15 residues. Germline CDR1 reads LNHDA; CDR2 reads SQIVND (reference sequence). CDR3 loop: CASSSTGSASYEQYF. CDR3 nucleotide sequence: TGTGCCAGTAGTTCCACAGGGTCCGCATCATACGAGCAGTACTTC.

Turning to this clonotype: Possible read error: a much larger clone is one base away. The V call is TRBV28, the J call TRBJ1-5; D unclear. The V end was cut by 6 bases, the J end by 6 bases, with 15 bases between. The CDR3 extends over 14 amino acids. Germline-derived CDR1 and CDR2 are MDHEN and SYDVKM. In DNA form, the CDR3 reads TGTGCCAGCAGGCTATTGGGTTCGATTCAGCCCCAGCATTTT. Protein product: CASRLLGSIQPQHF.

The sample holds a few counts of this clonotype. The chain carries TRBV28 and TRBJ2-3, with 9 positions matching TRBD2. V trimming: 5 bases; J trimming: 2 bases; junction bases outside the gene matches: 8. The CDR3 has 16 residues. Per the germline V gene, CDR1 is MDHEN and CDR2 is SYDVKM. CDR3 nucleotides: TGTGCCAGCAGTCCCCCGAGCGGGAGGTTCACAGATACGCAGTATTTT. Its translation: CASSPPSGRFTDTQYF.

At least ten counts were recorded for this clonotype. V is TRBV29-1 and J is TRBJ2-1; perhaps D is TRBD1 or TRBD2 (5 bases each). This CDR3 has 14 residues. Germline CDR1 and CDR2: SQVTM and ANQGSEA. Trimming removed 1 base at V and 0 bases at J, with 7 bases between. The CDR3 reads CSVEGGSSYNEQFF. DNA of the CDR3: TGCAGCGTTGAAGGGGGGAGCTCCTACAATGAGCAGTTCTTC.

In regard to this clonotype: Just one base apart from a much larger clone, this may be a read error. The chain couples TRBV5-1 to TRBJ2-1; D is possibly TRBD2 (5 bases). Between the trimmed V and J ends, which lost 10 bases and 7 bases, there was a span of 15 bases. The V gene's germline CDR1 is SGHRS and CDR2 YFSETQ. This CDR3 is built from 12 residues. Written as DNA, the CDR3 is TGCGCCGGCACTCCGGGGAATAATGAGCAGTTCTTC. Its translation: CAGTPGNNEQFF. The whole variable domain, filled in from reference TRBV5-1 and TRBJ2-1, reads KAGVTQTPRYLIKTRGQQVTLSCSPISGHRSVSWYQQTPGQGLQFLFEYFSETQRNKGNFPGRFSGRQFSNSRSEMNVSTLELGDSALYLCAGTPGNNEQFFGPGTRLTVL.

This clonotype was detected ten times or more. The chain couples TRBV28 to TRBJ2-2, with 7 bases aligning to TRBD2. Germline V gives CDR1 MDHEN, CDR2 SYDVKM. The CDR3 length is 15 residues. With 2 bases clipped from V and 1 base from J, the junction kept 1 base outside the gene matches. The CDR3, as DNA: TGTGCCAGCAGTTTACCTAGCGGGAACACCGGGGAGCTGTTTTTT. It translates to CASSLPSGNTGELFF.

This clonotype was seen repeatedly, ten times or more. The rearrangement uses TRBV7-9 and TRBJ2-7; D may be TRBD2 (7 bases). The V gene's germline CDR1 is SEHNR and CDR2 FQNEAQ (reference sequence). There are 14 residues in the CDR3. Trimming pared 4 bases from V and 3 bases from J, leaving 13 bases between. The CDR3 DNA follows: TGTGCCAGCAGCTCTGAGGGGGGGAACTACGAGCAGTACTTC. Amino acids: CASSSEGGNYEQYF.

The J gene is TRBJ1-2, the V gene TRBV25-1; 7 bases map to TRBD1. The CDR3 extends over 14 amino acids. The germline CDR1 and CDR2 sequences are MGHDK and SYGVNS. Germline trimming cut 3 bases from V and 4 bases from J; bases unmatched to any gene: 5. CDR3 amino acids: CASSELGQLYGYTF. The CDR3 DNA reads as TGTGCCAGCAGTGAGTTGGGACAGCTCTATGGCTACACCTTC.

This clonotype turned up a few times. J is TRBJ2-1 and V is TRBV11-3, with D hard to call. The V gene lost 2 bases and the J gene lost 15 bases, with 2 bases spanning the gap. CDR3 length equals 8 residues. Germline CDR1 and CDR2: SGHNT and YENEEA. The CDR3 is CASSLRFF. The CDR3 DNA sequence: TGTGCCAGCAGCTTAAGGTTCTTC.

The V and J genes are TRBV5-6 and TRBJ2-1, with 12 bases identical to TRBD2. The CDR3 has 14 residues. Unmatched junction bases numbered 5, after V lost 5 bases and J lost 8 bases. Germline V gene lookup returns CDR1 SGHDT and CDR2 YYEEEE. The CDR3 spells CASRPLAGGHEQFF. The DNA for the CDR3 is TGTGCCAGCAGGCCACTAGCGGGGGGCCATGAGCAGTTCTTC.

J is TRBJ2-7 and V is TRBV6-1, with 9 bases matching TRBD2. CDR3 length: 14 amino acids. Germline CDR1 reads MNHNS; CDR2 reads SASEGT. Trimming cost V 6 bases and J 7 bases; bases outside gene matches: 10. The CDR3 bases are TGTGCCAGCAGCGTAGCGGGAGCGGTTATTGAGCAGTACTTC. Residues: CASSVAGAVIEQYF.

In its sample, this clonotype was seen a few times. CDR3 nucleotides: TGTGCCAGCGGAGAGGACCTGACAGGGGGCACAGATACGCAGTATTTT. This sequence encodes CASGEDLTGGTDTQYF. The rearrangement joins TRBV7-9 to TRBJ2-3; 8 bases agree with TRBD1. Per germline, CDR1 SEHNR and CDR2 FQNEAQ (reference sequence). V dropped 8 bases and J dropped 1; count of bases not matched to a gene: 11. The CDR3 is 16 residues long.

The rearrangement links TRBV18 to TRBJ2-7; TRBD2 agrees at 11 bases. The J segment lost 5 bases and the V segment lost 5 bases, leaving 8 bases of the junction unmatched. The CDR3 loop spans 15 amino acids. Germline V gene lookup returns CDR1 KGHSH and CDR2 LQKENI. The CDR3 DNA follows: TGTGCCAGCTCATCCGGACTAGCGGGCAACCACGAGCAGTACTTC. As protein: CASSSGLAGNHEQYF.